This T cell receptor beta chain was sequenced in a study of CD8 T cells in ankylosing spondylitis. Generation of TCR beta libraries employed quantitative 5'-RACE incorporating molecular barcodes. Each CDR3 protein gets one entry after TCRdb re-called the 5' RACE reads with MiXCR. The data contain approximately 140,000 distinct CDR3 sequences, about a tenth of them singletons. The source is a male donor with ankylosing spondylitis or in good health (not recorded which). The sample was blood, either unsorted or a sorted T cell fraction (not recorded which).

CDR3 residues: CASSSRPGTGSGELFF. Here the CDR3 DNA reads TGTGCCAGCAGCTCCCGCCCCGGGACAGGGTCCGGGGAGCTGTTTTTT. The chain carries TRBV11-2 and TRBJ2-2; 9 bases agree with TRBD1. The CDR3 consists of 16 residues. J gave up 6 bases and V 4 bases, and 9 bases lay outside the gene matches. Germline CDR1 and CDR2: SGHAT and FQNNGV.